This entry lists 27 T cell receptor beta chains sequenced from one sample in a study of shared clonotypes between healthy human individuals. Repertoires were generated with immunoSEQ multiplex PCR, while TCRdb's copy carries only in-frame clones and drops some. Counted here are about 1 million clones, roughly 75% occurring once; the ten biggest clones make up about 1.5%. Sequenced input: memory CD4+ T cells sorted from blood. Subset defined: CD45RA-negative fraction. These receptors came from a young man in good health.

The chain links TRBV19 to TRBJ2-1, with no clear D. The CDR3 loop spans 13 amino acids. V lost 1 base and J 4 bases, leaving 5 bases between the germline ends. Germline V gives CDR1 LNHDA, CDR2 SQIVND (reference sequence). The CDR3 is CASSIGAYNEQFF. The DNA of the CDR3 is TGTGCCAGTAGTATAGGGGCGTACAATGAGCAGTTCTTC.

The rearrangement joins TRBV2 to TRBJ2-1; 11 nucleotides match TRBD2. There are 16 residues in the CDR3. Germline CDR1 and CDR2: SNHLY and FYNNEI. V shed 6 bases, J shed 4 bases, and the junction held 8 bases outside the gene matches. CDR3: CASSHLLAGVYNEQFF. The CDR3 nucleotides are TGTGCCAGCAGCCATCTACTAGCGGGAGTATACAATGAGCAGTTCTTC.

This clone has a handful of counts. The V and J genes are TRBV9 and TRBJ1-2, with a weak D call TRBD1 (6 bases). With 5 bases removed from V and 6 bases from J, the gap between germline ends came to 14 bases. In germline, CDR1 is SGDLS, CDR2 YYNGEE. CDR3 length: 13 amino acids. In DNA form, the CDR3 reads TGTGCCAGCAGTCTTTTTACAGGGAATGGCTACACCTTC. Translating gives CASSLFTGNGYTF.

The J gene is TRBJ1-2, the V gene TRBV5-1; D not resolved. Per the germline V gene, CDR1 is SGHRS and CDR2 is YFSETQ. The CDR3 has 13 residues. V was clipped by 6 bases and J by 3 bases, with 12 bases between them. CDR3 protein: CASTESVHYGYTF. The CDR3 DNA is TGCGCCAGCACGGAGTCCGTCCACTATGGCTACACCTTC.

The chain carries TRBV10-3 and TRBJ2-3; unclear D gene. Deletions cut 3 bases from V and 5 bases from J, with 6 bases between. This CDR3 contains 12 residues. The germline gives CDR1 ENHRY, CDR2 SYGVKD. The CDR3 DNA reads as TGTGCCATCAGTGACCAGCGAGATACGCAGTATTTT. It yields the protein CAISDQRDTQYF.

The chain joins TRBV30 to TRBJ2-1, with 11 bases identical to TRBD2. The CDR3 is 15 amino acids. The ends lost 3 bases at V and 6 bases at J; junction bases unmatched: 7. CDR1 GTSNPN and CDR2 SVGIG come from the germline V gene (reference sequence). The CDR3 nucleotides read TGTGCCTGGAGCCAACTAGCGGGAGTGGTCAATGAGCAGTTCTTC. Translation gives CAWSQLAGVVNEQFF.

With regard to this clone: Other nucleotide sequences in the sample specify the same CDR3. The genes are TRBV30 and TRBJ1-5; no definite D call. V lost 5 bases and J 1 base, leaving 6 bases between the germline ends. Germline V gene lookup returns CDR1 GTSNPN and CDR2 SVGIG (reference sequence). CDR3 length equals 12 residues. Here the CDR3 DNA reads TGTGCCTGGTCCGGAAGCAATCAGCCCCAGCATTTT. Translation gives CAWSGSNQPQHF. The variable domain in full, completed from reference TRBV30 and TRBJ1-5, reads SQTIHQWPATLVQPVGSPLSLECTVEGTSNPNLYWYRQAAGRGLQLLFYSVGIGQISSEVPQNLSASRPQDRQFILSSKKLLLSDSGFYLCAWSGSNQPQHFGDGTRLSIL.

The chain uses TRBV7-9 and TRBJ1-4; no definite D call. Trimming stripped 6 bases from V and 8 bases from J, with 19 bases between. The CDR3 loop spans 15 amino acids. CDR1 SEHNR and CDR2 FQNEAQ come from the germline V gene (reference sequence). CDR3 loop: CASSFVETWGEKLFF. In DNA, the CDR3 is TGTGCCAGCAGTTTTGTAGAGACGTGGGGAGAAAAACTGTTTTTT.

The CDR3 DNA follows: TGTGCCAGCAGCTTAGAAGGACAGGGGAGCACAGATACGCAGTATTTT. Encoded protein: CASSLEGQGSTDTQYF. This chain links TRBV7-2 with TRBJ2-3, with 9 bases aligning to TRBD1. CDR3 length: 16 residues. The germline gives CDR1 SGHTA, CDR2 FQGNSA. The V and J ends lost 1 base and 0 bases, in that order; junction bases with no gene match: 2.

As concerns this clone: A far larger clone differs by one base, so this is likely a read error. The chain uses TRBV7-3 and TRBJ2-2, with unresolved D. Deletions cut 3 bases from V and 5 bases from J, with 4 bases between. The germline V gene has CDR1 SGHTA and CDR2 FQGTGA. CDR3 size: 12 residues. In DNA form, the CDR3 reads TGTGCCAGCAGCTTGGGTACCGGGGAGCTGTTTTTT. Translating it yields CASSLGTGELFF.

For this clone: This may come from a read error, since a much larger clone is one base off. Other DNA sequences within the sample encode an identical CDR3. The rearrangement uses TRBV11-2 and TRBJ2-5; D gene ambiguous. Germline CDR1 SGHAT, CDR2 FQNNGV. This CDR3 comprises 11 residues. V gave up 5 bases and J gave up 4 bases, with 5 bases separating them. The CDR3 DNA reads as TGTGCCAGCAGCCCCGGAGAGACCCAGTACTTC. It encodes CASSPGETQYF.

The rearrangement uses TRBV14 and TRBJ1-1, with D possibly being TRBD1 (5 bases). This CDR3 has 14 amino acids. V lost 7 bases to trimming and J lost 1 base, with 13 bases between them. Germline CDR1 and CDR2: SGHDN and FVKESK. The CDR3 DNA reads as TGTGCCAGCACGTTGTGGCAGGGGAACACTGAAGCTTTCTTT. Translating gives CASTLWQGNTEAFF.

The CDR3 DNA follows: TGTGCCAGCACCCCAGCGGGACACTCAAATCAGTACTTC. Encoded protein: CASTPAGHSNQYF. This chain joins TRBV28 and TRBJ2-7; the D gene is possibly TRBD2 (7 bases). Germline CDR1 MDHEN, CDR2 SYDVKM. Trimming stripped 7 bases from V and 10 bases from J, with 20 bases between. This CDR3 has 13 amino acids.

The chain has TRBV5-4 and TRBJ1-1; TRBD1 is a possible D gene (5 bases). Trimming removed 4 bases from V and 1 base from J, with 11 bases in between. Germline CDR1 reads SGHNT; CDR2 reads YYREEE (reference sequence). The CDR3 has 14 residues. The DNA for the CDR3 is TGTGCCAGCAGCATAAGACAGACGAACACTGAAGCTTTCTTT. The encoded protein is CASSIRQTNTEAFF. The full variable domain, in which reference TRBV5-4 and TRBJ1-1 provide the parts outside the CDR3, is ETGVTQSPTHLIKTRGQQVTLRCSSQSGHNTVSWYQQALGQGPQFIFQYYREEENGRGNFPPRFSGLQFPNYSSELNVNALELDDSALYLCASSIRQTNTEAFFGQGTRLTVV.

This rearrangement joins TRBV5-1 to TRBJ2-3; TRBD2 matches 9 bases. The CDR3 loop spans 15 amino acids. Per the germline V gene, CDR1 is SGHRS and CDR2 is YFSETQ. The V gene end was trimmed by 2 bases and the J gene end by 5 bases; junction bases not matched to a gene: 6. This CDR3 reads CASSFSGGPVDTQYF. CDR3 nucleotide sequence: TGCGCCAGCAGCTTCAGCGGGGGGCCCGTAGATACGCAGTATTTT.

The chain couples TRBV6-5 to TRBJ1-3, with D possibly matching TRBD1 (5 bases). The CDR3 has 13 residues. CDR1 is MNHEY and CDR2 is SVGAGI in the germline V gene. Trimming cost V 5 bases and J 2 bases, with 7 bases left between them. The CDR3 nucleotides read TGTGCCAGCAGTGCAGGGACTGGAAACACCATATATTTT. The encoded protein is CASSAGTGNTIYF.

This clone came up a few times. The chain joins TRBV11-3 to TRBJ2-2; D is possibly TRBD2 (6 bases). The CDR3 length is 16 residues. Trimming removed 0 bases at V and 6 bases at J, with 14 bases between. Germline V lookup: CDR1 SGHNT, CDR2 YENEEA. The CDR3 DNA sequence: TGTGCCAGCAGCTTAGATGGCAGGGAGGATTCCGGGGAGCTGTTTTTT. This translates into CASSLDGREDSGELFF.

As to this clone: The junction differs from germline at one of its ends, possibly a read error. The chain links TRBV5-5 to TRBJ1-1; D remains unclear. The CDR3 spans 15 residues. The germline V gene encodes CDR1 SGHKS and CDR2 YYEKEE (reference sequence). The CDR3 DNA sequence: TGTGCCAGCAGCCGGGGAGAGCTGATGAACACTGAGGCTTTCTTT. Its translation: CASSRGELMNTEAFF.

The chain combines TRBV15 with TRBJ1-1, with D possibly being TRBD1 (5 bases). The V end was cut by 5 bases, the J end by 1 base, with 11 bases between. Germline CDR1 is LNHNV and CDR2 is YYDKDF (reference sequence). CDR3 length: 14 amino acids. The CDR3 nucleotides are TGTGCCACCAGCCGAGGGACGGCGAACACTGAAGCTTTCTTT. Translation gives CATSRGTANTEAFF.

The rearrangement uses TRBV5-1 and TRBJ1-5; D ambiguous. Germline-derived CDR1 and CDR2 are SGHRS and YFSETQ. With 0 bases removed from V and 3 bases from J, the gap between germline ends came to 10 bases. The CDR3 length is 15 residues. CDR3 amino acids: CASSLEGLANQPQHF. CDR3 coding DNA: TGCGCCAGCAGCTTGGAAGGCCTGGCCAATCAGCCCCAGCATTTT.

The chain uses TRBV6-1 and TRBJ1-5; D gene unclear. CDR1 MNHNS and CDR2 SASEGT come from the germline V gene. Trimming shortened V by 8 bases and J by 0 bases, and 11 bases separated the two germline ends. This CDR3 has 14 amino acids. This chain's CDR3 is CASAGGYSNQPQHF. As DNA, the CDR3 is TGTGCCAGCGCGGGAGGGTATAGCAATCAGCCCCAGCATTTT.

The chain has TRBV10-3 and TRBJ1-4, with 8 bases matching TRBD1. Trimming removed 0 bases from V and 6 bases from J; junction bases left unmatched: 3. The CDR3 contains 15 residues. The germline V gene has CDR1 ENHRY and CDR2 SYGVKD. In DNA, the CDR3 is TGTGCCATCAGTGAGTCCGACAGGGGAGATGAAAAACTGTTTTTT. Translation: CAISESDRGDEKLFF.

CDR3 loop: CASSFRLAYNEQFF. CDR3 bases: TGTGCCAGCAGCTTTCGACTAGCTTACAATGAGCAGTTCTTC. The rearrangement links TRBV7-8 to TRBJ2-1, with 7 nucleotides matching TRBD2. J was trimmed by 4 bases and V by 3 bases; bases with no gene match: 3. Germline CDR1 is SGHVS and CDR2 is FQNEAQ. The CDR3 contains 14 residues.

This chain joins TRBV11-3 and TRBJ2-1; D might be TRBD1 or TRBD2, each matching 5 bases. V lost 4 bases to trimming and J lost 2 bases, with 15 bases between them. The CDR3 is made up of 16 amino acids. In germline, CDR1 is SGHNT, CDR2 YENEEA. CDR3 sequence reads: CASSSGEGFAYNEQFF. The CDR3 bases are TGTGCCAGCAGCTCCGGAGAGGGGTTCGCCTACAATGAGCAGTTCTTC. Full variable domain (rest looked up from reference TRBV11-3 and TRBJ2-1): EAGVVQSPRYKIIEKKQPVAFWCNPISGHNTLYWYLQNLGQGPELLIRYENEEAVDDSQLPKDRFSAERLKGVDSTLKIQPAELGDSAVYLCASSSGEGFAYNEQFFGPGTRLTVL.

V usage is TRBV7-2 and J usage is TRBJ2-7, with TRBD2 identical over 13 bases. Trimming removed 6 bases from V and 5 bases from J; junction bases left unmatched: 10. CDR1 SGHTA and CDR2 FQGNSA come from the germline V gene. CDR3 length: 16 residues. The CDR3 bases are TGTGCCAGCAGGCCAACGGGGACTAGCGGGACTCACGAGCAGTACTTC. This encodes CASRPTGTSGTHEQYF.

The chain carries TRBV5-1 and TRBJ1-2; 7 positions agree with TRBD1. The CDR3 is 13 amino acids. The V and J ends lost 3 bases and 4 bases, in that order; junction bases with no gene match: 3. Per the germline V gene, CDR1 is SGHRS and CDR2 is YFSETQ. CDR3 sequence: CASSSGQVYGYTF. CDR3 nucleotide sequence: TGCGCCAGCAGCTCCGGACAGGTCTATGGCTACACCTTC.

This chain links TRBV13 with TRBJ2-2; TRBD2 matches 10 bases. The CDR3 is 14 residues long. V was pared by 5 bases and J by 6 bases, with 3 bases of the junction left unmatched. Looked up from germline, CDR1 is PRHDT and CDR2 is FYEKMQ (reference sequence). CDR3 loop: CASSRLAGAGELFF. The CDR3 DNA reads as TGTGCCAGCAGCCGTCTAGCGGGGGCCGGGGAGCTGTTTTTT.